This TCR beta chain stems from a study of blood T cell repertoires in COVID-19. Study-level background: Acute and convalescent COVID-19 specimens originated in the United States, Italy and Spain. Sample material is recorded as cDNA or gDNA derived from T cells, B-cell-depleted T cells, or PBMCs.

This clone was recorded only once. Libraries were prepared by immunoSEQ multiplex PCR; TCRdb keeps only in-frame clonotypes and omits some of them. The sample contains approximately 230,000 clones, around 88% of which appear only once. The CDR3 sequence is 14 residues long. The germline gives CDR1 SGHNT, CDR2 YENEEA. V shed 4 bases and J 15 bases; nucleotides not matched to a gene: 13. The sequenced sample consisted of peripheral blood. This receptor was obtained from a woman between 25 and 40 years old with COVID-19, enrolled during active disease. The chain joins TRBV11-3 to TRBJ2-1; 9 nucleotides match TRBD2. DNA for the CDR3: TGTGCCAGCAGCTCCACCGGGACTAGCCGGGTTGGGTTCTTC. This encodes CASSSTGTSRVGFF.